This T cell receptor (beta chain) emerged from a study of cytomegalovirus exposure and HLA in healthy donors (dated by TCRdb to the late 2010s). With respect to the entire study: According to a later analysis, the roughly 130 validation repertoires were produced on the same platform as the roughly 600 repertoires of the first cohort. The study aimed to test whether cataloging public T cell receptors could reveal signatures of past pathogen exposure. Besides the first cohort of roughly 700 subjects, a separate validation cohort made up of around 120 different subjects was used. To predict cytomegalovirus infection status, the study brought together high-throughput TCR immunosequencing, statistical association of individual TCRs with disease status, and machine learning. Points the paper makes about the study in general: All 120 or so repertoires were used to score co-occurrence in the validation cohort in a later analysis, because that analysis had no HLA typing for the cohort. The classifier was reported to diagnose cytomegalovirus status with high specificity and sensitivity in both the original cohort and the validation cohort. Most TCR sequences were observed very rarely across donors, whereas some public TCRs were present in many individuals. A later analysis found that TCRs clustered in the first cohort also tended to co-occur in the roughly 120 validation repertoires, with 90% to 95% of cluster scores above 0. The authors suggested that the approach could potentially be generalized to other disease states and immunological phenotypes. In vitro tests confirmed that a few of the cytomegalovirus-associated TCR beta chains recognize cytomegalovirus antigens. The study gave a list of 150 to 200 TCR beta chains associated with cytomegalovirus.

Library preparation used the immunoSEQ multiplex PCR assay. Turning to the authors' computational methods: A statistical classification framework was developed to diagnose cytomegalovirus status using the catalog of TCR beta chain sequences. TCRdb obtained this table from immuneACCESS and retained in-frame rearrangements with V and J assigned. These tables miss some clones; where compared with another copy, unresolved V genes account for less than half of the shortfall, and the remainder is unexplained. D and trimming come from the DNA, and the V and J calls and clone size come from that table. The sample data list about 150,000 clones, and approximately 90% of these were observed just once. Together, the top ten hold approximately 3.1% of the sample. The donors belonged to the validation cohort of about 110 subjects, which was separate from the roughly 670-subject first cohort. As concerns this clone: Its specific antigen is unknown. No clone much larger than this one lies a single base away; base qualities are absent.

The CDR1 and CDR2 encoded by the germline V gene are SGHVS and FNYEAQ. Inclusive of the bounding cysteine and phenylalanine, the CDR3 is 15 residues long. The read is trimmed to its CDR3 DNA, 45 bases read in frame from base 1. Unmatched junction bases come to 6, with V trimmed by 5 bases and J by 4 bases. Sample: PBMCs. The sequence is built from TRBV7-6 and TRBJ2-1; 9 middle bases align to TRBD2. This receptor was taken from a man between 18 and 35 years old in good health and CMV-seronegative. The CDR3 region has the sequence CASSTIAGEYNEQFF. The sequenced DNA: TGTGCCAGCAGCACCATAGCGGGAGAGTACAATGAGCAGTTCTTC.